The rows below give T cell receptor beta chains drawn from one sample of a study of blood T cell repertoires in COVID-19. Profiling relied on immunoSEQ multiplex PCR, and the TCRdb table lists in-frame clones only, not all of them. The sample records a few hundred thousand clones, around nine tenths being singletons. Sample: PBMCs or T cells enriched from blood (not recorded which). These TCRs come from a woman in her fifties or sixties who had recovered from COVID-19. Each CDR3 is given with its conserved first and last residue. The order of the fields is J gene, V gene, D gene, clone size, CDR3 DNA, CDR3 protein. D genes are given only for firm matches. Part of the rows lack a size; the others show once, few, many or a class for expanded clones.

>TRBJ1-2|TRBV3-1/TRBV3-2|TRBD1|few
TGTGCCAGCAGCCAGCTGGACAGGAACGGCGGCTACACCTTC
CASSQLDRNGGYTF
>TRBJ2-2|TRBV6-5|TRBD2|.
TGTGCCAGCAGGGTAGCGGGGAGCACCGGGGAGCTGTTTTTT
CASRVAGSTGELFF
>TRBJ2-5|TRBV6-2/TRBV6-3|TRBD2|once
TGTGCCAGCAGTTTTAACTACCCGGGAGGAGAGACCCAGTACTTC
CASSFNYPGGETQYF
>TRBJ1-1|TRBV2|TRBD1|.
TGTGCCAGCAGGCCGACAGGGGTAGCCACTGAAGCTTTCTTT
CASRPTGVATEAFF
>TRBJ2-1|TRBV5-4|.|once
TGTGCCAGCAGCCCCCGTGCAGACAATGAGCAGTTCTTC
CASSPRADNEQFF
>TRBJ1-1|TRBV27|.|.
TGTGCCAGCAGTTTAATTGCATCGGGATTCACTGAAGCTTTCTTT
CASSLIASGFTEAFF
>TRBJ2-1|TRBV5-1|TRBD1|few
TGCGCCTCACGGACAGGATCGAATGAGCAGTTCTTC
CASRTGSNEQFF
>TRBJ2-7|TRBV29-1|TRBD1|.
TGCAGCGTTGTGACAGGGGGTTCCTACGAGCAGTACTTC
CSVVTGGSYEQYF
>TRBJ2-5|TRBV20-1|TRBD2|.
TGCAGTGCTAGTTTGCAGCTAGCGGGGGGTTTAATAGAAGAGACCCAGTACTTC
CSASLQLAGGLIEETQYF
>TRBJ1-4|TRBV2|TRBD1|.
TGTGCCAGCAGTGAGATGGGACAGGGGAATGAAAAACTGTTTTTT
CASSEMGQGNEKLFF
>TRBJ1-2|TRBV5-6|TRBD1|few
TGTGCCAGCAGCTCGGGACAGGCGCTCACCTTC
CASSSGQALTF
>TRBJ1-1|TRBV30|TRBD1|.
TGTGCCTGGAGTGGACAGGGTTGGACTGAAGCTTTCTTT
CAWSGQGWTEAFF
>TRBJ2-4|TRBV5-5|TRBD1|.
TGTGCCAGCAGCTTTACAGGGGGCATAGCCAAAAACATTCAGTACTTC
CASSFTGGIAKNIQYF
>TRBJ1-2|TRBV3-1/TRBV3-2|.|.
TGTGCCAGCAGCCAAGTATGGCAGACTTATGGCTACACCTTC
CASSQVWQTYGYTF
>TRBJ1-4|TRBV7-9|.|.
TGTGCCAGCAGCCCCCGGGCAGGAACGACCGGGACAAGAAATGAAAAACTGTTTTTT
CASSPRAGTTGTRNEKLFF
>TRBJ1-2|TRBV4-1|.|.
TGCGCCAGCAGCCAAGATGCGGGGTCAGACTATGGCTACACCTTC
CASSQDAGSDYGYTF
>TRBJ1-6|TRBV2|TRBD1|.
TGTGCCAGCAGTTCAGGACAGGGTGGTGTGTCACCCCTCCACTTT
CASSSGQGGVSPLHF